The source of this T cell receptor (beta chain) is a study of T-cell reconstitution after alpha-beta-depleted transplantation in children. This clonotype was seen a few times. This sample's TCRbeta library carried unique molecular identifier barcodes. MiXCR was run by TCRdb on the PCR reads, yielding one entry per CDR3 protein. The repertoire includes about 580,000 distinct CDR3 sequences, under 30% of them detected once, and around 14% sits in the top ten. The length of the CDR3 is 14 residues. V shed 0 bases and J 5 bases; nucleotides not matched to a gene: 3. CDR1 and CDR2 (germline): MNHEY, SVGAGI.

The chain uses TRBV6-5 and TRBJ2-7; 8 positions agree with TRBD1. This receptor was taken from a boy in the first two years of life who had a stem cell transplant for acute myeloid leukemia, so the T cells may come from the graft donor. This material consisted of PBMCs, mostly from graft donor cells, taken 360 days after TCRalphabeta/CD19-depleted stem cell transplant. The DNA for the CDR3 is TGTGCCAGCAGTTACTCCCAGGGGGCGGACGAGCAGTACGTC. Protein sequence: CASSYSQGADEQYV.